One sample yielded the 5 T cell receptor beta chains listed below, sequenced in a study of memory CD8 T cells in hepatitis C reinfection. Method: immunoSEQ multiplex PCR; TCRdb's copy keeps in-frame clones and lacks some. The table includes around 47,000 clones, 70% to 90% detected once. Time point noted: peak reinfection, 3 to 8 weeks after reinfection detection. TCR sequencing was done directly ex vivo on sorted cells, without expansion in vitro. The specimen was naive CD8+ T cells sorted from blood. The receptors were gathered from a young man with hepatitis C virus infection.

V and J are TRBV28 and TRBJ2-1; TRBD2 agrees at 14 bases. After removal of 3 bases from V and 8 bases from J, the junction contained 3 bases not matched to a gene. Germline-derived CDR1 and CDR2 are MDHEN and SYDVKM. This CDR3 region has 15 residues. CDR3 sequence (DNA): TGTGCCAGCAGTTTCGGACTAGCGGGAGGTGATGAGCAGTTCTTC. This codes for CASSFGLAGGDEQFF.

The V gene is TRBV2, the J gene TRBJ2-1, with TRBD1 matching 7 bases. Trimming took 8 bases from V and 10 from J; bases not matched to a gene: 8. The V gene's germline CDR1 is SNHLY and CDR2 FYNNEI. The CDR3 has 12 amino acids. Here the CDR3 DNA reads TGTGCCAGCTCGGCCAGGGGGAAAGAGCAGTTCTTC. Its protein is CASSARGKEQFF.

In this sample, this clone turned up a few times. The same CDR3 also results from other DNA sequences found in this sample. J is TRBJ2-5 and V is TRBV14; TRBD2 aligns across 9 bases. Germline CDR1 and CDR2: SGHDN and FVKESK. This CDR3 contains 15 residues. V trimming: 1 base; J trimming: 4 bases; junction bases outside the gene matches: 4. The CDR3 loop reads CASSQVAGEGETQYF. For the CDR3, the DNA is TGTGCCAGCAGCCAAGTAGCGGGGGAAGGAGAGACCCAGTACTTC.

A single count supports this clone. The rearrangement uses TRBV7-2 and TRBJ2-1; 11 nucleotides line up with TRBD2. The trim removed 4 bases at V and 4 bases at J, leaving 3 bases unmatched. This CDR3 comprises 15 residues. CDR1 and CDR2 (germline): SGHTA, FQGNSA. In DNA form, the CDR3 reads TGTGCCAGCAGCTCTAGCGGGGGGCTGTACAATGAGCAGTTCTTC. It codes for CASSSSGGLYNEQFF.

The chain has TRBV5-1 and TRBJ1-2, with D perhaps matching TRBD1 (5 bases). Germline V gene sequence: CDR1 SGHRS, CDR2 YFSETQ. V gave up 0 bases and J gave up 2 bases, with 11 bases separating them. This CDR3 spans 15 amino acids. As DNA, the CDR3 is TGCGCCAGCAGCTTGGCCGAGGAGGGGAACTATGGCTACACCTTC. Its protein is CASSLAEEGNYGYTF.